The TCR beta chain described here comes from a study of T cell responses to AZD1222 COVID-19 vaccine. Study details: Some second doses came at about 4 weeks and others at about 12 weeks; these were pooled. Whole-study findings and limits: The breadth and depth of Spike-specific TCRs increased once two AZD1222 doses had been given. In the spike-specific TCR repertoire, nearly half reportedly target unmutated variant regions. Baseline antibody screening turned up just a handful of seropositive AZD1222 recipients.

Worth noting for this clone: What it binds is unknown.

The V end was cut by 1 base, the J end by 2 bases, with 6 bases between. Germline CDR1 is MDHEN and CDR2 is SYDVKM. CDR3 size: 14 residues. The method was immunoSEQ multiplex PCR; TCRdb's version includes in-frame clones alone and lacks a portion of them. Among about 140,000 clones listed, 91% were seen once. Sequencing was performed on peripheral blood, taken on day 0 of AZD1222 vaccination. The genes are TRBV28 and TRBJ1-3, with D possibly matching TRBD1 (5 bases). The receptor was derived from an adult in good health. Here the CDR3 reads CASSLSGTGNTIYF. As DNA, the CDR3 is TGTGCCAGCAGTTTATCAGGGACTGGAAACACCATATATTTT.